A single sample is the source of the 12 T cell receptor beta chains below, sequenced in a study of blood T cells in healthy people across ages. Primers used in a second PCR of about 6 to 11 cycles were a sample-barcoded 5' primer and a J-beta primer mix. One entry per CDR3 protein, called by TCRdb with MiXCR from the 5' RACE reads. The sample lists some 550,000 distinct CDR3 sequences; under 55% were seen once. Sequencing was carried out using blood. These receptors all come from a man older than 75 in good health.

V usage is TRBV12-3 or TRBV12-4 and J usage is TRBJ2-5; D perhaps matches TRBD2 (6 bases). V was cut by 2 bases and J by 2 bases, with 24 bases left in between. CDR3 length: 19 residues. In DNA, the CDR3 is TGTGCCAGCAGTTTACCCAGGACTACCCTTGACATCCTTCAAGAGACCCAGTACTTC. The encoded protein is CASSLPRTTLDILQETQYF.

The genes are TRBV9 and TRBJ2-2; tentatively, D is TRBD1 (6 bases). Germline V gene sequence: CDR1 SGDLS, CDR2 YYNGEE. The V end was cut by 3 bases, the J end by 7 bases, with 16 bases between. The length of the CDR3 is 15 residues. Written as DNA, the CDR3 is TGTGCCAGCAGCGCAGGGGTAGGGAACGGCGGGGAGCTGTTTTTT. Its translation is CASSAGVGNGGELFF.

About this clonotype: The junction and the germline gene differ at one end; a read error may be behind it. The chain links TRBV28 to TRBJ2-6; perhaps TRBD1 as D (5 bases). This CDR3 has 15 residues. CDR1 is MDHEN and CDR2 is SYDVKM in the germline V gene. The DNA for the CDR3 is TGTACCAGCAGGACATTCAGCTCTGGGGCCAACGTCCTGACTTTC. This encodes CTSRTFSSGANVLTF.

The chain has TRBV6-2 or TRBV6-3 and TRBJ1-1; D is unresolved. The CDR3 consists of 14 residues. Germline values: CDR1 MNHEY, CDR2 SVGEGT. V lost 5 bases, J lost 3 bases, and 13 bases lay in between. This CDR3 reads CASSHVGYDTEAFF. CDR3 DNA sequence: TGTGCCAGCAGTCACGTTGGGTATGACACTGAAGCTTTCTTT.

For this clonotype: A much bigger clone sits one base away, suggesting this may be a read error. The gene calls are TRBV6-6 and TRBJ1-1; TRBD1 might be the D (6 bases). Germline values: CDR1 MNHNY, CDR2 SVGAGI (reference sequence). V lost 6 bases to trimming and J lost 1 base, with 15 bases between them. The CDR3 has 15 residues. CDR3 sequence (DNA): TGTGCCAGCAGGGTCCGGGACACCGCGAACACTGAAGCTTTCTTT. The encoded protein is CASRVRDTANTEAFF.

This chain joins TRBV11-1 and TRBJ2-2; 8 positions agree with TRBD1. The germline V gene encodes CDR1 SGHAT and CDR2 FQDESV (reference sequence). This CDR3 comprises 16 residues. J lost 4 bases, V lost 5 bases, and 9 bases had no gene match. The CDR3 DNA reads as TGTGCCAGCAGCGGAAGGGACAGGCTCACCACCGGGGAGCTGTTTTTT. This encodes CASSGRDRLTTGELFF.

The rearrangement joins TRBV20-1 to TRBJ1-1, with unresolved D. The CDR3 has 12 amino acids. Looked up from germline, CDR1 is DFQATT and CDR2 is SNEGSKA (reference sequence). For the CDR3, the DNA is TGCAGGATCCGCGGACGGGCCACTGAAGCTTTCTTT. It translates to CRIRGRATEAFF.

The V call is TRBV2, the J call TRBJ1-6; D call uncertain. The CDR3 covers 14 residues. V was shortened by 8 bases and J by 7 bases, with 15 bases between the two germline ends. The germline V gene encodes CDR1 SNHLY and CDR2 FYNNEI. CDR3 sequence (DNA): TGTGCCAGCTCGGCGGAATGGGGAAATTCACCCCTCCACTTT. This encodes CASSAEWGNSPLHF. Combining the CDR3 with reference TRBV2 and TRBJ1-6 gives the whole variable domain EPEVTQTPSHQVTQMGQEVILRCVPISNHLYFYWYRQILGQKVEFLVSFYNNEISEKSEIFDDQFSVERPDGSNFTLKIRSTKLEDSAMYFCASSAEWGNSPLHFGNGTRLTVT.

The CDR3 sequence is CASRPQTGGKGLGEQFF. CDR3 bases: TGTGCCAGCAGACCCCAGACAGGGGGCAAGGGCTTAGGTGAGCAGTTCTTC. The chain employs TRBV12-3 or TRBV12-4 and TRBJ2-1, with 10 bases identical to TRBD1. Germline trimming cut 6 bases from V and 9 bases from J; bases unmatched to any gene: 17. There are 17 residues in the CDR3.

V is TRBV7-2 and J is TRBJ2-7, with 12 bases aligning to TRBD2. V lost 5 bases, J lost 4 bases, and 3 bases stayed unmatched. Germline V gene sequence: CDR1 SGHTA, CDR2 FQGNSA. CDR3 length: 14 residues. CDR3 nucleotide sequence: TGTGCCAGCAGCCCTAGCGGGAGGGATTACGAGCAGTACTTC. This translates into CASSPSGRDYEQYF.

This clonotype was seen only a few times. V and J are TRBV5-1 and TRBJ2-1; 7 positions agree with TRBD2. Losses at the gene ends were 0 bases for V and 3 bases for J; bases not matched to a gene: 3. This CDR3 has 15 residues. Germline V gives CDR1 SGHRS, CDR2 YFSETQ. Here the CDR3 DNA reads TGCGCCAGCAGCTTGGGGGGGACTAACTACAATGAGCAGTTCTTC. Amino acids: CASSLGGTNYNEQFF.

This clonotype was counted a few times. The chain carries TRBV27 and TRBJ2-7, with D perhaps TRBD2 (6 bases). The CDR3 loop spans 15 amino acids. Germline CDR1 MNHEY, CDR2 SMNVEV (reference sequence). Trimming took off 3 bases at V and 5 bases at J, with 17 bases between the two ends. CDR3 loop: CASSLEPASVDEQYF. The DNA for the CDR3 is TGTGCCAGCAGTTTGGAGCCCGCTAGCGTCGACGAGCAGTACTTC.